This T cell receptor (beta chain) originates from a study of response to subunit inactivated influenza vaccine. TCRdb reanalysed the RT-PCR reads using MiXCR and keeps one entry per CDR3 protein. The table lists 500,000 or so distinct CDR3 sequences, more than 15% of them singletons. This specimen consisted of CD4+ T cells sorted from PBMCs, obtained less than 25 months after vaccination. The clonotype comes from a man between 50 and 75 years old who received an inactivated influenza vaccine.

The CDR3 region is CAISVGDTQYF. The CDR3 nucleotides are TGTGCCATCAGTGTCGGGGATACGCAGTATTTT. The rearrangement uses TRBV10-3 and TRBJ2-3; D gene unclear. The CDR3 runs 11 residues. Germline V gene data show CDR1 as ENHRY and CDR2 as SYGVKD. V lost 4 bases and J 6 bases, leaving 5 bases between the germline ends.